This record covers a single T cell receptor (beta chain). Its matching antigen is unknown. J gave up 4 bases and V 4 bases, and 4 bases lay outside the gene matches. This CDR3 has 14 amino acids. The germline CDR1 and CDR2 sequences are LGHNA and YSLEER. Treatment noted: oral pan-JAK inhibitor, 5-10 mg twice daily. Lesional scalp punch biopsies and peripheral blood came from alopecia areata patients. RNA extraction and reverse transcription yielded cDNA as sequencing template. TCRdb's copy holds only in-frame clones and misses some; the assay was immunoSEQ multiplex PCR. The data contain about 180,000 clones, roughly half of them singletons. The entry originates in a study of CD8+ T cells in alopecia areata. Regarding the study as a whole: How baseline CD8+ expansion relates to response remains uncertain (there was one nonresponder). Many expanded lesional clones persisted in scalp and blood during tofacitinib treatment. Clonality in lesional scalp, especially alopecia totalis/universalis, exceeded that of normal scalp.

This specimen consisted of CD8+ T cells sorted from blood, obtained at approximately week 51, from a patient treated with tofacitinib. This chain joins TRBV4-3 and TRBJ2-1; 7 nucleotides align to TRBD2. The source is a human donor with alopecia areata. The CDR3 here is CASSPGEGYNEQFF. CDR3 nucleotide sequence: TGCGCCAGCAGCCCGGGGGAGGGGTACAATGAGCAGTTCTTC.